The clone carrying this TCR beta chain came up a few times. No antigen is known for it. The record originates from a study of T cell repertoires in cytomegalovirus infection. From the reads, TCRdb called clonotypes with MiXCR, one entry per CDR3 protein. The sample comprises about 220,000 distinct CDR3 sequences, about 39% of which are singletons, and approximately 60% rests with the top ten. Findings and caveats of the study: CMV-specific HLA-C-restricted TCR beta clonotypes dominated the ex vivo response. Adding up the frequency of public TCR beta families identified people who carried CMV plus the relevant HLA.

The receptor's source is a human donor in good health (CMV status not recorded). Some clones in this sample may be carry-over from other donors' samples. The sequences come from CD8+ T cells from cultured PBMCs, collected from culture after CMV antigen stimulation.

DNA of the CDR3: TGTGCCAGCACCCTTAGGGGGCCCGGCACTGAAGCTTTCTTT. It codes for CASTLRGPGTEAFF. The chain has TRBV6-5 and TRBJ1-1, with 7 nucleotides matching TRBD1. The CDR3 is 14 residues long. Trimming removed 7 bases from V and 4 bases from J; junction bases left unmatched: 9. CDR1 is MNHEY and CDR2 is SVGAGI in the germline V gene.